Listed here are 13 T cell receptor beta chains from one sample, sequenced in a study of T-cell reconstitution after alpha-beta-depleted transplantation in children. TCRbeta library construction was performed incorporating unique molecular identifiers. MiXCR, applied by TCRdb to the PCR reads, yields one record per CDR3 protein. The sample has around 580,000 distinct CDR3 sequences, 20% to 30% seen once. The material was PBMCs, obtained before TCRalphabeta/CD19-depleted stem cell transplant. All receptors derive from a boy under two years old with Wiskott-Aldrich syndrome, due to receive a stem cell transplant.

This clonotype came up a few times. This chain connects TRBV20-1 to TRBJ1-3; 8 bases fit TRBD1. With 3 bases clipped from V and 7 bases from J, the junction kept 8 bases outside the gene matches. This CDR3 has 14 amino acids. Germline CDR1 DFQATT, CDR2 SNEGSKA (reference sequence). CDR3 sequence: CSASPPGQGNTIYF. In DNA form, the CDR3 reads TGCAGTGCTAGCCCTCCCGGACAGGGTAACACCATATATTTT.

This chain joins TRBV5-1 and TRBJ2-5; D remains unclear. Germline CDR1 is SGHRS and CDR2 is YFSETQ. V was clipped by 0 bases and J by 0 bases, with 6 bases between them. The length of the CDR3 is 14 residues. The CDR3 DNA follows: TGCGCCAGCAGCTTGGACCGGGACCAAGAGACCCAGTACTTC. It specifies CASSLDRDQETQYF.

The chain's CDR3 is CSVAGTSGRAYNEQFF. The DNA for the CDR3 is TGCAGCGTTGCGGGGACTAGCGGGAGGGCCTACAATGAGCAGTTCTTC. This chain connects TRBV29-1 to TRBJ2-1, with 16 bases lining up with TRBD2. There are 16 residues in the CDR3. Germline values: CDR1 SQVTM, CDR2 ANQGSEA. Trimming at V came to 4 bases and at J to 2 bases, leaving 2 bases not matched to a gene.

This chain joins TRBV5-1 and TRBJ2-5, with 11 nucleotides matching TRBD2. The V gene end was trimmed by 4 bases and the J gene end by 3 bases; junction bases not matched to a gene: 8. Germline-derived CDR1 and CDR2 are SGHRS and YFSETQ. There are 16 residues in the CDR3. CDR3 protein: CASSIVPGLAEETQYF. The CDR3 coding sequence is TGCGCCAGCAGCATTGTTCCGGGACTAGCGGAAGAGACCCAGTACTTC.

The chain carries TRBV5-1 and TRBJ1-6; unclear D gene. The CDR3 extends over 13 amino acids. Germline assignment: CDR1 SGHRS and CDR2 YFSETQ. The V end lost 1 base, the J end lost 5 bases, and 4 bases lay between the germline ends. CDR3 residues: CASSLKDNSPLHF. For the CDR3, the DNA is TGCGCCAGCAGCTTGAAAGATAATTCACCCCTCCACTTT.

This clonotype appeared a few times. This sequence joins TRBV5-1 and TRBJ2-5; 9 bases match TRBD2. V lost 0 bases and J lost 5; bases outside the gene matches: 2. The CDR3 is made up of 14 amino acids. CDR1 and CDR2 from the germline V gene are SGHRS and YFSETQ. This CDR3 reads CASSLDLAGETQYF. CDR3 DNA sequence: TGCGCCAGCAGCTTGGATCTAGCGGGGGAGACCCAGTACTTC. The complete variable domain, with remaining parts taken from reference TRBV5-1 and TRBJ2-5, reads KAGVTQTPRYLIKTRGQQVTLSCSPISGHRSVSWYQQTPGQGLQFLFEYFSETQRNKGNFPGRFSGRQFSNSRSEMNVSTLELGDSALYLCASSLDLAGETQYFGPGTRLLVL.

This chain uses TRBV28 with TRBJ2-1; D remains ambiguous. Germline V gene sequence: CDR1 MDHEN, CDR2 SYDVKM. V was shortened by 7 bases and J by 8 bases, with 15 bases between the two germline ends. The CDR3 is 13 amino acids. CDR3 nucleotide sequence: TGTGCCAGCACCCCGGTCCTTGCGGATGAGCAGTTCTTC. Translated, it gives CASTPVLADEQFF.

The CDR3 reads CSAPDLAGVGNEQFF. DNA of the CDR3: TGCAGTGCCCCTGATCTAGCGGGAGTCGGGAATGAGCAGTTCTTC. The chain joins TRBV20-1 to TRBJ2-1; 10 bases are shared with TRBD2. With V trimmed by 6 bases and J by 7 bases, 12 bases remained unmatched. This CDR3 is built from 15 residues. Germline CDR1 is DFQATT and CDR2 is SNEGSKA (reference sequence).

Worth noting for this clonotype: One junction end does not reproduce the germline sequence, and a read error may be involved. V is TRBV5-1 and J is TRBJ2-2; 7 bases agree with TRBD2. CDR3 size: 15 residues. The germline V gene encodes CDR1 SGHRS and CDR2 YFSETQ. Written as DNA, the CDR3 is TGCGCCAGCAGCTTAGCGGGGTCAGGCACCGGGGACCTGTTTTTT. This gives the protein CASSLAGSGTGDLFF.

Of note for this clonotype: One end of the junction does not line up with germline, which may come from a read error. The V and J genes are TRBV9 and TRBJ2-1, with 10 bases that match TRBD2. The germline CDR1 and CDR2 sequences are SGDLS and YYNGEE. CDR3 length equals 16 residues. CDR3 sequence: CATSPSSGSAYNEQFF. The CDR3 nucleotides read TGTGCCACCAGCCCTTCTAGCGGGAGCGCCTACAATGAGCAGTTCTTC.

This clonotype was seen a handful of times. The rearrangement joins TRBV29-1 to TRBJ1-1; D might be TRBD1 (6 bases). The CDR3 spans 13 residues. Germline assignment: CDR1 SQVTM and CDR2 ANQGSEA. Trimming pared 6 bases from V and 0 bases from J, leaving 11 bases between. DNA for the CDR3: TGCAGCGTCGAACAGGGATTGAACACTGAAGCTTTCTTT. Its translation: CSVEQGLNTEAFF.

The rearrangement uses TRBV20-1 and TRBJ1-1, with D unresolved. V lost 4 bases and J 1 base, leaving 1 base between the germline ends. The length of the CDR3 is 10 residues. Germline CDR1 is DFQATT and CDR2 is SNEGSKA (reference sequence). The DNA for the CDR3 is TGCAGTGCTAAGAACACTGAAGCTTTCTTT. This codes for CSAKNTEAFF.

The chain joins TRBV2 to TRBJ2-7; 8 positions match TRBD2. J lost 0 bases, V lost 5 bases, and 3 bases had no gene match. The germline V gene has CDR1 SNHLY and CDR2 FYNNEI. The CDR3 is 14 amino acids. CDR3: CASSILAASYEQYF. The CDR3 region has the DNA TGTGCCAGCAGTATACTAGCGGCCTCCTACGAGCAGTACTTC.